Listed below are T cell receptor beta chains from one sample, sequenced in a study of CD8+ T cells in alopecia areata. The data were produced by immunoSEQ multiplex PCR, yet TCRdb's version contains in-frame clones alone and is incomplete. The data show roughly 140,000 clones, 80% to 90% seen once. This specimen consisted of CD8+ T cells sorted from blood, obtained at week 4, from a patient treated with tofacitinib. The receptors were sampled from a human donor with alopecia areata. The CDR3 runs from the conserved cysteine through the conserved F or W. Each record gives: J gene, clone size, D gene, V gene, CDR3 DNA, CDR3 protein. The D gene is left open where the match is weak. The listing skips clone size in some rows; elsewhere it reads once, few, many or a size class.

J: TRBJ2-1; size: few; D: -; V: TRBV6-6; DNA: TGTGCCAGCCGGTCGCTTGAGCAGTTCTTC; CDR3: CASRSLEQFF
J: TRBJ2-1; size: -; D: -; V: TRBV15; DNA: TGTGCCACCAGCAGTGGGCGGGGGACAGGGCAGTTCTTC; CDR3: CATSSGRGTGQFF
J: TRBJ2-7; size: -; D: -; V: TRBV27; DNA: TGTGCCAGCAGTTTATCTAGGGGGGGACCGCCATACGAGCAGTACTTC; CDR3: CASSLSRGGPPYEQYF
J: TRBJ2-5; size: -; D: -; V: TRBV7-7; DNA: TGTGCTAGCAGCTTAGTGGGGAATCAAGAGACCCAGTACTTC; CDR3: CASSLVGNQETQYF
J: TRBJ2-5; size: -; D: TRBD2; V: TRBV19; DNA: TGTGCCAGTAGTCCACTAATCACTAGCGGGGAGCTTCAAGAGACCCAGTACTTC; CDR3: CASSPLITSGELQETQYF
J: TRBJ1-1; size: -; D: -; V: TRBV19; DNA: TGTGCCAGCCGTTTGGGGGGAGAAGCTTTCTTT; CDR3: CASRLGGEAFF
J: TRBJ2-7; size: few; D: -; V: TRBV9; DNA: TGTGCCAGCAGCCCCACCGGCTACGAGCAGTACTTC; CDR3: CASSPTGYEQYF
J: TRBJ2-5; size: -; D: -; V: TRBV27; DNA: TGTGCCAGCAGTAAGGGGAACCAAGAGACCCAGTACTTC; CDR3: CASSKGNQETQYF
J: TRBJ2-1; size: -; D: -; V: TRBV6-5; DNA: TGTGCCAGCTCTCGCCGACGCAATGAGCAGTTCTTC; CDR3: CASSRRRNEQFF
J: TRBJ1-1; size: -; D: -; V: TRBV7-9; DNA: TGTGCCAGCAGCCTGGGGGTCACTGAAGCTTTCTTT; CDR3: CASSLGVTEAFF
J: TRBJ2-1; size: once; D: TRBD1; V: TRBV7-9; DNA: TGTGCCAGCAGCTTAAGACAGGGGGGATACAATGAGCAGTTCTTC; CDR3: CASSLRQGGYNEQFF
J: TRBJ2-1; size: few; D: -; V: TRBV19; DNA: TGTGCCAGTAGTACGGGGGGCGACTACAATGAGCAGTTCTTC; CDR3: CASSTGGDYNEQFF
J: TRBJ2-2; size: -; D: -; V: TRBV6-5; DNA: TGTGCCAGCAGTGGCAATCCCTCGTGGACCGGGAAGCTGTTTTTT; CDR3: CASSGNPSWTGKLFF
J: TRBJ1-1; size: -; D: -; V: TRBV7-8; DNA: TGTGCCAGCAGCTTAGGGAGGGTAAACACTGAAGCTTTCTTT; CDR3: CASSLGRVNTEAFF
J: TRBJ1-2; size: -; D: -; V: TRBV12-5; DNA: TGTGCTAGTGGTTTGGGAGGAGGCTACACCTTC; CDR3: CASGLGGGYTF
J: TRBJ2-2; size: -; D: -; V: TRBV7-9; DNA: TGTGCCAGCAGCTTGGGCACCGGGGAGCTGTTTTTT; CDR3: CASSLGTGELFF
J: TRBJ1-3; size: -; D: -; V: TRBV7-2; DNA: TGTGCCAGCAGCTTAGGAAGAGGTACACGCTCTGGAAACACCATATATTTT; CDR3: CASSLGRGTRSGNTIYF
J: TRBJ2-4; size: many; D: -; V: TRBV14; DNA: TGTGCCAGCAGCCGGACCTTAGGGGGAGCCAAAAACATTCAGTACTTC; CDR3: CASSRTLGGAKNIQYF
J: TRBJ2-7; size: -; D: TRBD2; V: TRBV27; DNA: TGTGCCAGCAGTTTATCCTCAAGCGGGGGGGCCTACGAGCAGTACTTC; CDR3: CASSLSSSGGAYEQYF